This TCR beta chain was profiled in a study of human T cells and chemical hapten exposure. This clonotype turned up a few times. CDR1 is SGHRS, CDR2 YFSETQ, per germline. The CDR3 totals 15 residues. V dropped 4 bases and J dropped 6 bases, with 19 bases sitting between them. Time point indicated: pre-sensitization, week 0. Treatment: therapeutic diphenylcyclopropenone sensitization with weekly scalp DPC. TCRdb called the RACE reads again in MiXCR, with one record for every CDR3 protein. The data show around 330,000 distinct CDR3 sequences, around 5.5% seen once. This chain links TRBV5-1 with TRBJ1-2, with a weak D call TRBD1 (5 bases). The TCR sequence derives from a woman younger than 35 with alopecia areata. Some clones in this sample may be carry-over from other donors' samples. The sequencing used whole blood, collected in connection with sensitization to the hapten diphenylcyclopropenone (DPC). The CDR3 region has the DNA TGCGCCAGCAGCCCGAGTGACAGACGGTTCCATGGCTACACCTTC. Its translation: CASSPSDRRFHGYTF. Supplemented by reference TRBV5-1 and TRBJ1-2, the full variable domain reads KAGVTQTPRYLIKTRGQQVTLSCSPISGHRSVSWYQQTPGQGLQFLFEYFSETQRNKGNFPGRFSGRQFSNSRSEMNVSTLELGDSALYLCASSPSDRRFHGYTFGSGTRLTVV.